This T cell receptor beta chain appears in the sequencing data of a study of T cell repertoires in cytomegalovirus infection. Study overall: It was recently identified HLA-C-restricted and well-studied HLA-B-restricted CMV epitopes that the study used.

TCRdb redid the calling of the reads with MiXCR, one entry per CDR3 protein. The data contain approximately 89,000 distinct CDR3 sequences, 24% of them seen just once; the ten biggest clones take up about half. The V end lost 7 bases, the J end lost 1 base, and 7 bases lay between the germline ends. This CDR3 spans 12 amino acids. Germline values: CDR1 MNHEY, CDR2 SVGEGT. This clonotype was seen a few times. What it binds is unknown. This sequence was found in a human donor in good health (CMV status not recorded). Some clones in this sample may be carry-over from other donors' samples. This chain links TRBV6-2 or TRBV6-3 with TRBJ1-1; D gene ambiguous. The input for sequencing was CD8+ T cells from cultured PBMCs, taken from culture after CMV antigen stimulation. The CDR3 loop reads CASTAGNTEAFF. The DNA for the CDR3 is TGTGCCAGCACCGCGGGGAACACTGAAGCTTTCTTT.